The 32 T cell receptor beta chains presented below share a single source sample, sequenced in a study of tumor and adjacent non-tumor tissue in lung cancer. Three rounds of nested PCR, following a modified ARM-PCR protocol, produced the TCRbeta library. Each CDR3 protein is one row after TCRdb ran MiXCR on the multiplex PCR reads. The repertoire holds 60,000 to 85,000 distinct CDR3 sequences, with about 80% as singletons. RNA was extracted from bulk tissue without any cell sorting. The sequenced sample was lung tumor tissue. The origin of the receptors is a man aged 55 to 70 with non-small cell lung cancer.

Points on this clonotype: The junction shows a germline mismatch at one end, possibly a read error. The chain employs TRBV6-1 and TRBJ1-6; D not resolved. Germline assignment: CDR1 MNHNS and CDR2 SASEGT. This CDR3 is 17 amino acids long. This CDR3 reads CVSSEAGRSSYNSPLLF. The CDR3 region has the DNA TGTGTCAGCAGTGAAGCGGGAAGGAGCTCCTATAATTCACCCCTCCTCTTT.

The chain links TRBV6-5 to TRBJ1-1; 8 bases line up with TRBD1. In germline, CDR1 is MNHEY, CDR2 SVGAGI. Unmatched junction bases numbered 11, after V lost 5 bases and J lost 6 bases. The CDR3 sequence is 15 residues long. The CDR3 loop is CASSRLQGGRAEAFF. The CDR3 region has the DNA TGTGCCAGCAGTCGCCTACAGGGGGGAAGGGCTGAAGCTTTCTTT.

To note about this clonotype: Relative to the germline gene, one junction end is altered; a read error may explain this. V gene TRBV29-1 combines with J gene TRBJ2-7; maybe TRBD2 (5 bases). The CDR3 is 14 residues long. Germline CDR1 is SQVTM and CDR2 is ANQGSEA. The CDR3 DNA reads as TGTAGCGTTGAATGGACCGACCTTACCTACGAGCGGTACTTC. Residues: CSVEWTDLTYERYF.

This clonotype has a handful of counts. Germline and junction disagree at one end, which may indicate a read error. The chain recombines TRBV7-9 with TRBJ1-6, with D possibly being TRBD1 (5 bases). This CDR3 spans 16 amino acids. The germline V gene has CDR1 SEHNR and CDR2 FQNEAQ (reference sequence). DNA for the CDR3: TGTGCCGGCAGCGAATACTCTGGGGCGCGGAATTCACCCCTCCACTTT. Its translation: CAGSEYSGARNSPLHF.

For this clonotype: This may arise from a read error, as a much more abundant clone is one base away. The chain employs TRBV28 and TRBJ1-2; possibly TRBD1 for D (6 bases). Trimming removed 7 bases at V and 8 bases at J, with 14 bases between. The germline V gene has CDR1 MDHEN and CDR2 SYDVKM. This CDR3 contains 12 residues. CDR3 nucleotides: TGTGCCAGCAATTTCTTAGGACAGGGCTACACCTTC. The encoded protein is CASNFLGQGYTF.

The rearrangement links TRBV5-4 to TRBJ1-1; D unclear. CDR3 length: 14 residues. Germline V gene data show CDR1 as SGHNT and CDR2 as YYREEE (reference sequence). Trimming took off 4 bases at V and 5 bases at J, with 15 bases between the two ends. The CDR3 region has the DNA TGTGCCAGCAGCCCAGACCGGATAGCAACTGAAGCTTTCTTT. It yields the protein CASSPDRIATEAFF.

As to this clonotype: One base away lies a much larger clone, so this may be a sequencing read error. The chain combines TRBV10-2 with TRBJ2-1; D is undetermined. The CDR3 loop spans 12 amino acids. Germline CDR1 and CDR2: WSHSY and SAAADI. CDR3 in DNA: TGCGACAGCAGTGAAATAGCCTTTGAGCAGTTCTTC. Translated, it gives CDSSEIAFEQFF.

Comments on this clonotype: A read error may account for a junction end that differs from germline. CDR3 sequence: CASCYSWSSSEETQYF. The CDR3 coding sequence is TGTGCCAGCTGTTACTCGTGGTCCAGCTCGGAAGAGACCCAATACTTC. The V and J genes are TRBV6-6 and TRBJ2-5; D unclear. The CDR3 sequence is 16 residues long. Looked up from germline, CDR1 is MNHNY and CDR2 is SVGAGI (reference sequence).

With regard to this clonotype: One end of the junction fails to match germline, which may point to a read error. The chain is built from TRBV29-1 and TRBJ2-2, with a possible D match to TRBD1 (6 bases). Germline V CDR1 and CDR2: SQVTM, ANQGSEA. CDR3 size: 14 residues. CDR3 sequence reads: CSVFSRGSSVELFF. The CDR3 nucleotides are TGCAGCGTTTTCAGCAGGGGAAGTTCCGTGGAGCTATTTTTT.

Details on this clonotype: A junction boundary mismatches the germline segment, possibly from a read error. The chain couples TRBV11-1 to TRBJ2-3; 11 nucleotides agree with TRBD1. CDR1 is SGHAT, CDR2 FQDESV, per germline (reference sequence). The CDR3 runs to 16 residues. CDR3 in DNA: TGTGCGAGCAGCCCGGACAGGGGGCGTTCCGGAGATACGCAGTGTTTT. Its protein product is CASSPDRGRSGDTQCF.

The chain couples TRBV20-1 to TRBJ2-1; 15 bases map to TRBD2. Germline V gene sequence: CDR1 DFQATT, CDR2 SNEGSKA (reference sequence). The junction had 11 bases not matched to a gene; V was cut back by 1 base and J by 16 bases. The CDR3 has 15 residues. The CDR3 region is CSARVGTSGRNEHFF. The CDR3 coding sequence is TGCAGTGCTAGAGTCGGGACTAGCGGGAGGAATGAACACTTCTTC.

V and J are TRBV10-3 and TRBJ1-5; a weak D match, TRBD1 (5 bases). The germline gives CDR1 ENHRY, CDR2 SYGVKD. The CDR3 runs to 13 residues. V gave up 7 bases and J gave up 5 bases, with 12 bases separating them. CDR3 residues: CAINEAGYQPQHF. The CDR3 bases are TGTGCCATCAATGAAGCAGGGTATCAGCCCCAGCATTTT.

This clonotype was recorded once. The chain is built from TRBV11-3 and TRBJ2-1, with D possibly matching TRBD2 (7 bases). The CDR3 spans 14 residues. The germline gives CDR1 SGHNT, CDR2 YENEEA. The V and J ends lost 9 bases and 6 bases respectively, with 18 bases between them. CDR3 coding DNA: TGTGCCAGAAGACCAAGGGGGGAGGGCAATGAGCAGTTCTTC. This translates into CARRPRGEGNEQFF. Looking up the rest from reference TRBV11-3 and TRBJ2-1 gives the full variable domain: EAGVVQSPRYKIIEKKQPVAFWCNPISGHNTLYWYLQNLGQGPELLIRYENEEAVDDSQLPKDRFSAERLKGVDSTLKIQPAELGDSAVYLCARRPRGEGNEQFFGPGTRLTVL.

For the CDR3, the DNA is TGCAGCGAACAAAGAGGTACTAATGAAAAACTGTTTTTT. Encoded protein: CSEQRGTNEKLFF. The chain employs TRBV29-1 and TRBJ1-4; D gene uncertain. The CDR3 runs to 13 residues. The V and J ends lost 7 bases and 2 bases respectively, with 11 bases between them. CDR1 SQVTM and CDR2 ANQGSEA come from the germline V gene.

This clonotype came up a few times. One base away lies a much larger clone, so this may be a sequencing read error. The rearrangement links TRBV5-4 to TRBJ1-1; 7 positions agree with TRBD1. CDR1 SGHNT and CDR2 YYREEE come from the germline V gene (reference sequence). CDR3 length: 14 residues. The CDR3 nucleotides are TGTGCCAACAGCTTGGAGACAGGGAAATCTCCCGCTTTCTTT. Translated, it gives CANSLETGKSPAFF.

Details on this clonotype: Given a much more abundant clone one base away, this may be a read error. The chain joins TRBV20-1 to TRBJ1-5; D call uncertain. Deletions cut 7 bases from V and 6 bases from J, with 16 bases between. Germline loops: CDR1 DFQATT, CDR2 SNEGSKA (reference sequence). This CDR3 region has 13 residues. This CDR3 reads CSVSVGLSQPQHF. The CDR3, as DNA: TGCAGTGTTAGCGTTGGGCTAAGTCAGCCCCAGCATTTT.

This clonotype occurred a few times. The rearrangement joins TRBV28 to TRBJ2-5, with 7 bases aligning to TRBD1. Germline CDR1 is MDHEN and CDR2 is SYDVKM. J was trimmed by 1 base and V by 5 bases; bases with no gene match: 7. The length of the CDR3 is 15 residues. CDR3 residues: CASSIQQGFQETQYF. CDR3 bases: TGTGCCAGCAGTATTCAACAGGGGTTCCAAGAGACCCAGTACTTC.

CDR3 amino acids: CANSSAGGSTDTQYF. The CDR3 nucleotides are TGTGCCAATAGCTCCGCCGGAGGAAGCACAGATACGCAGTATTTT. The chain is built from TRBV5-6 and TRBJ2-3; D may be TRBD2 (5 bases). The CDR3 totals 15 residues. Germline loops: CDR1 SGHDT, CDR2 YYEEEE. V was pared by 9 bases and J by 0 bases, with 17 bases between.

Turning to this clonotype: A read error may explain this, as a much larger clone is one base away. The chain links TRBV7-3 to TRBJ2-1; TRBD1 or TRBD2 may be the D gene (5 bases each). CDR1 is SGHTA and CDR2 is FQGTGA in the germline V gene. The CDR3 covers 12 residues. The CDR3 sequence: CASSLGGYEQLF. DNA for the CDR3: TGTGCCAGCAGCTTAGGGGGATATGAGCAGCTCTTC.

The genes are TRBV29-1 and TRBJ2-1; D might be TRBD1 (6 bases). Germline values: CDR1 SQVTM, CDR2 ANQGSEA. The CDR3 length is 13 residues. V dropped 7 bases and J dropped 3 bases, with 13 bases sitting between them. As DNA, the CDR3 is TGCAGCGCAGACAGGTCGAGCTACAATGAGCAGTTCTTC. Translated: CSADRSSYNEQFF.

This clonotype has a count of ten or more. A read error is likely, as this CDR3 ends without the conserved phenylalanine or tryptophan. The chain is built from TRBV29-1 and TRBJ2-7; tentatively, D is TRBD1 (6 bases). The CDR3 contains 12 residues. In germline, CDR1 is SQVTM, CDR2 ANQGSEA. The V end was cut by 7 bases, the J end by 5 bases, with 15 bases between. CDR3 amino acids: CSAETGLHEQYL. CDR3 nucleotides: TGCAGCGCCGAGACAGGATTACACGAGCAGTACCTC.

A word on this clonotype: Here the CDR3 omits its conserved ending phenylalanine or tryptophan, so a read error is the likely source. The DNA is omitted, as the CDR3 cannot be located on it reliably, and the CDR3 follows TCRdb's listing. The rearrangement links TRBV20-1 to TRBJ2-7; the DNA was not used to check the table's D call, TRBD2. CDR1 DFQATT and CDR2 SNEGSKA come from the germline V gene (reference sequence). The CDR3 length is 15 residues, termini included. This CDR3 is CSANPLAGGGYEQYL.

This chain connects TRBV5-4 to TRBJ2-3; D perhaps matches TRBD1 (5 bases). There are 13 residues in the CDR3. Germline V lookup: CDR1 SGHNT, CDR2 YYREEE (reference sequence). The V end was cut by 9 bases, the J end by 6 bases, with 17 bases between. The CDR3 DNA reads TGTGCCATATGGGGCAGGATTCGTGATACGCAGTATTTT. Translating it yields CAIWGRIRDTQYF.

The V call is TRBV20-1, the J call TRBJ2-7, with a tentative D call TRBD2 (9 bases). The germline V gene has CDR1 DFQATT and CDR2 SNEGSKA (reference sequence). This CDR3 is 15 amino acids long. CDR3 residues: CHAINRGVAGDEQYF. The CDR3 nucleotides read TGCCATGCTATTAACAGGGGGGTAGCGGGAGACGAGCAGTACTTC.

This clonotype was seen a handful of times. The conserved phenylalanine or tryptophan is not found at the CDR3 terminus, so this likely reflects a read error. CDR3: CSASNSGSDTDTQHS. In DNA, the CDR3 is TGCAGTGCTAGCAATAGCGGGAGTGACACAGATACGCAGCATTCT. The genes are TRBV20-1 and TRBJ2-3, with D unclear. TRBJ1-5 matches the DNA end more closely, so the J call is doubtful. Germline lookup yields CDR1 DFQATT and CDR2 SNEGSKA (reference sequence). The CDR3 totals 15 residues.

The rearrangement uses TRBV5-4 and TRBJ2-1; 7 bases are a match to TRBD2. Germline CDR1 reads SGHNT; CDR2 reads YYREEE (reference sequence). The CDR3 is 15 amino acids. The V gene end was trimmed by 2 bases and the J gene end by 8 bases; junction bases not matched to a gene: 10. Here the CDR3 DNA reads TGTGCCAGCAGCTTAGCCGGGAGGCCACTCGATGAGCAGTTCTTC. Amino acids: CASSLAGRPLDEQFF.

The CDR3 region is CAINALGAVQPQHF. In DNA, the CDR3 is TGTGCCATCAACGCACTGGGGGCAGTTCAGCCCCAGCATTTT. The rearrangement joins TRBV10-3 to TRBJ1-5, with D perhaps matching TRBD1 (6 bases). The V and J ends lost 7 bases and 6 bases respectively, with 16 bases between them. This CDR3 region has 14 residues. Germline V gives CDR1 ENHRY, CDR2 SYGVKD.

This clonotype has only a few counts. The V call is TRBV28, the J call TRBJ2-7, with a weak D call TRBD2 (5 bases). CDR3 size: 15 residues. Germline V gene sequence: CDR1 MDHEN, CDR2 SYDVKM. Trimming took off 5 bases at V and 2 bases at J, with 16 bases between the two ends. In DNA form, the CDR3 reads TGTGCCAGCAGTGAGGGCACGGGTCTACCCTACGAGCAGTACTTC. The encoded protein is CASSEGTGLPYEQYF. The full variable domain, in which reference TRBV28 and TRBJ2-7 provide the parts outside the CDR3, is DVKVTQSSRYLVKRTGEKVFLECVQDMDHENMFWYRQDPGLGLRLIYFSYDVKMKEKGDIPEGYSVSREKKERFSLILESASTNQTSMYLCASSEGTGLPYEQYFGPGTRLTVT.

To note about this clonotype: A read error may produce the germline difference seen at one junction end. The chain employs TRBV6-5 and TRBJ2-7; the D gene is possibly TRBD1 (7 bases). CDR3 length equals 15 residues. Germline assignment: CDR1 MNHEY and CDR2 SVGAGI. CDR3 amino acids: CASSWGAGQVYEEYF. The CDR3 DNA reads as TGTGCCAGCAGTTGGGGGGCTGGACAGGTTTACGAGGAGTACTTC.

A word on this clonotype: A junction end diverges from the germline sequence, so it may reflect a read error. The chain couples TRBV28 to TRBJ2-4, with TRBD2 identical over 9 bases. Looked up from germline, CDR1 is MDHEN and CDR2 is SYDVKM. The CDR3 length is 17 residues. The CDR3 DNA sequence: TGTGCCAGCTCACCCTTAGCGGGAGCGACGGCCAAAAACATTCACTACTTC. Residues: CASSPLAGATAKNIHYF.

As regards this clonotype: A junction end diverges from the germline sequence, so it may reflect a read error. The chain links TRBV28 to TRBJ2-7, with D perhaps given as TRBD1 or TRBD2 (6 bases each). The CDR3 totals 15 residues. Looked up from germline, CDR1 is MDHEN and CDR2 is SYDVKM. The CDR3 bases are TGTGCTAGCAGTGCCTGGGGGGCTCTCGATGGCGAGCAGTACTTC. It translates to CASSAWGALDGEQYF.

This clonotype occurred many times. CDR3 coding DNA: TGTGCCAGCCAACGGGGCACAGCGAACACCGGGGAGCTGTTTTTT. This gives the protein CASQRGTANTGELFF. The chain links TRBV6-2 or TRBV6-3 to TRBJ2-2; D tentatively reads TRBD1 or TRBD2 (5 bases each). Between the trimmed V and J ends, which lost 8 bases and 0 bases, there was a span of 13 bases. Germline assignment: CDR1 MNHEY and CDR2 SVGEGT. The CDR3 has 15 residues.